These 31 T cell receptor beta chains were all obtained from the same sample, sequenced in a study of spatial heterogeneity in lung cancer. No cognate antigen is known for these TCRs. TCRdb reprocessed the 5' RACE reads via MiXCR and lists one record per CDR3 protein. The table shows around 12,000 distinct CDR3 sequences, with roughly 7.2% occurring only once. Time point given: sample taken at primary tumor resection. Study results and limitations: Counts of expanded intratumoral alpha and beta TCRs tracked tumor mutation counts.

Sequencing was performed on lung tumor tissue, taken at surgery. These receptors were obtained from a female donor with early-stage non-small cell lung cancer.

This clonotype was seen at least ten times. This chain uses TRBV5-6 with TRBJ2-3; no clear D gene. V dropped 0 bases and J dropped 0 bases, with 5 bases sitting between them. The CDR3 is 14 amino acids. CDR1 is SGHDT and CDR2 is YYEEEE in the germline V gene. In nucleotides, the CDR3 is TGTGCCAGCAGCTTGGTTACTAGCACAGATACGCAGTATTTT. Encoded protein: CASSLVTSTDTQYF.

This clonotype was picked up many times. The J gene is TRBJ2-3, the V gene TRBV2; D gene uncertain. The CDR3 totals 14 residues. The ends were cut back, 5 bases at V and 2 bases at J, with 11 bases in the middle. Per germline, CDR1 SNHLY and CDR2 FYNNEI. The chain's CDR3 is CASSQPLHTDTQYF. The CDR3 DNA reads as TGTGCCAGCAGTCAGCCCCTCCACACAGATACGCAGTATTTT.

Many counts were recorded for this clonotype. As DNA, the CDR3 is TGCGCCAGCAGCCAAGGACCGAACACTGAAGCTTTCTTT. Protein sequence: CASSQGPNTEAFF. The chain employs TRBV4-1 and TRBJ1-1; D gene ambiguous. Deletions cut 1 base from V and 1 base from J, with 4 bases between. The CDR3 is 13 amino acids. Germline-derived CDR1 and CDR2 are MGHRA and YSYEKL.

This clonotype has a count of ten or more. The genes are TRBV6-1 and TRBJ2-7; D gene uncertain. Germline CDR1 is MNHNS and CDR2 is SASEGT. With 6 bases removed from V and 6 bases from J, the gap between germline ends came to 12 bases. CDR3 length: 12 residues. This CDR3 reads CASRRTLGEQYF. For the CDR3, the DNA is TGTGCCAGCAGAAGGACCCTCGGCGAGCAGTACTTC.

As to this clonotype: Since a much larger clone is just one base distant, this may be a read error. The chain recombines TRBV18 with TRBJ2-7, with a possible D match to TRBD1 (5 bases). Germline V gene data show CDR1 as KGHSH and CDR2 as LQKENI. This CDR3 is 15 amino acids long. V was trimmed by 3 bases and J by 0 bases, leaving 12 bases between them. CDR3 loop: CASSPGQQSSYEQYF. The CDR3 nucleotides read TGTGCCAGCTCACCGGGGCAACAGAGCTCCTACGAGCAGTACTTC.

This clonotype was observed many times. This chain links TRBV18 with TRBJ2-7; a possible D gene is TRBD1 (6 bases). Trimming took 3 bases from V and 0 from J, leaving 12 bases between them. CDR1 KGHSH and CDR2 LQKENI come from the germline V gene. The CDR3 extends over 15 amino acids. CDR3 nucleotide sequence: TGTGCCAGCTCACCGGGGCAACAGGGCTCCTACGAGCAGTACTTC. Residues: CASSPGQQGSYEQYF.

At least ten counts were recorded for this clonotype. J is TRBJ1-1 and V is TRBV12-3 or TRBV12-4; D possibly corresponds to TRBD1 (6 bases). The CDR3 length is 14 residues. Trimming took off 6 bases at V and 9 bases at J, with 20 bases between the two ends. CDR3 region: CASSPRDTSNKAFF. DNA of the CDR3: TGTGCCAGCAGCCCCCGGGACACGAGTAATAAAGCTTTCTTT.

The table lists this clonotype with many counts. The chain uses TRBV11-1 and TRBJ1-6; D call uncertain. V was shortened by 1 base and J by 10 bases, with 11 bases between the two germline ends. The length of the CDR3 is 14 residues. Germline CDR1 reads SGHAT; CDR2 reads FQDESV (reference sequence). The CDR3 DNA reads TGTGCCAGCAGCTTAGAGAACCTCTCCTCACCCCTCCACTTT. Protein: CASSLENLSSPLHF. The entire variable domain, with the rest obtained from reference TRBV11-1 and TRBJ1-6, is as follows: EAEVAQSPRYKITEKSQAVAFWCDPISGHATLYWYRQILGQGPELLVQFQDESVVDDSQLPKDRFSAERLKGVDSTLKIQPAELGDSAMYLCASSLENLSSPLHFGNGTRLTVT.

V is TRBV6-6 and J is TRBJ1-1, with 8 bases identical to TRBD1. Trimming cost V 5 bases and J 1 base; bases outside gene matches: 9. Looked up from germline, CDR1 is MNHNY and CDR2 is SVGAGI (reference sequence). The CDR3 spans 16 residues. The CDR3 DNA reads TGTGCCAGCAGTAACAATCCCGGGACAGGGAACACTGAAGCTTTCTTT. This translates into CASSNNPGTGNTEAFF.

The chain combines TRBV11-2 with TRBJ2-1; possibly TRBD2 for D (6 bases). This CDR3 region has 15 residues. V was trimmed by 4 bases and J by 8 bases, leaving 18 bases between them. The V gene's germline CDR1 is SGHAT and CDR2 FQNNGV. CDR3 amino acids: CASSSLAERGYEQFF. The CDR3 nucleotides are TGTGCCAGCAGCTCATTAGCGGAACGTGGTTATGAGCAGTTCTTC.

This clonotype appeared many times. This sequence joins TRBV7-2 and TRBJ1-2; D remains unclear. Germline CDR1 and CDR2: SGHTA and FQGNSA. V dropped 4 bases and J dropped 5 bases, with 14 bases sitting between them. The CDR3 is made up of 14 amino acids. CDR3 amino acids: CASSYRRDGYGYTF. DNA for the CDR3: TGTGCCAGCAGCTATAGAAGGGATGGGTATGGCTACACCTTC. Based on the CDR3 plus reference TRBV7-2 and TRBJ1-2, the full variable domain is GAGVSQSPSNKVTEKGKDVELRCDPISGHTALYWYRQSLGQGLEFLIYFQGNSAPDKSGLPSDRFSAERTGGSVSTLTIQRTQQEDSAVYLCASSYRRDGYGYTFGSGTRLTVV.

J is TRBJ1-4 and V is TRBV7-2; D uncertain. The germline V and J ends were trimmed by 2 bases and 0 bases, with 7 bases remaining between them. Germline loops: CDR1 SGHTA, CDR2 FQGNSA. This CDR3 contains 15 residues. The CDR3 sequence is CASSLTDATNEKLFF. In DNA form, the CDR3 reads TGTGCCAGCAGCTTAACAGATGCAACTAATGAAAAACTGTTTTTT.

This clonotype showed up many times. The V gene is TRBV20-1, the J gene TRBJ2-2, with 11 bases identical to TRBD2. The V segment lost 2 bases and the J segment 5 bases; nucleotides outside the gene matches: 10. The germline V gene has CDR1 DFQATT and CDR2 SNEGSKA (reference sequence). The CDR3 spans 17 residues. CDR3 protein: CSARNPAGTSGTGELFF. The CDR3 DNA follows: TGCAGTGCTAGAAACCCTGCCGGGACTAGCGGAACCGGGGAGCTGTTTTTT.

This clonotype was counted ten times or more. The chain uses TRBV7-2 and TRBJ2-1; 7 positions match TRBD2. The J segment lost 7 bases and the V segment lost 1 base, leaving 4 bases of the junction unmatched. The CDR3 sequence is 14 residues long. Germline CDR1 is SGHTA and CDR2 is FQGNSA. CDR3 residues: CASSLVLARNEQFF. The CDR3 DNA sequence: TGTGCCAGCAGCTTAGTACTAGCGCGGAATGAGCAGTTCTTC.

This clonotype is medium-sized within its sample. J is TRBJ2-1 and V is TRBV20-1; 12 bases fit TRBD2. The V gene end was trimmed by 1 base and the J gene end by 5 bases; junction bases not matched to a gene: 0. Germline CDR1 reads DFQATT; CDR2 reads SNEGSKA (reference sequence). The CDR3 covers 14 residues. The CDR3 DNA reads TGCAGTGCTAGAGGGACTAGCGGGAACAATGAGCAGTTCTTC. Protein product: CSARGTSGNNEQFF.

This clonotype was recorded many times. This rearrangement joins TRBV29-1 to TRBJ2-7; 9 bases line up with TRBD1. Germline CDR1 and CDR2: SQVTM and ANQGSEA. CDR3 size: 13 residues. The V gene end was trimmed by 7 bases and the J gene end by 5 bases; junction bases not matched to a gene: 9. The CDR3 loop is CSAGDRERHEQYF. CDR3 coding DNA: TGCAGCGCTGGGGACAGGGAAAGACACGAGCAGTACTTC.

This clonotype was counted ten times or more. V gene TRBV14 combines with J gene TRBJ2-1, with 7 nucleotides matching TRBD2. From germline, CDR1 is SGHDN and CDR2 FVKESK. Germline trimming cut 4 bases from V and 1 base from J; bases unmatched to any gene: 7. The CDR3 has 16 amino acids. The CDR3 DNA reads TGTGCCAGCAGCCCCGGGGGGTCGGGGTCCTACAATGAGCAGTTCTTC. It codes for CASSPGGSGSYNEQFF.

This clonotype was detected many times. The chain uses TRBV7-2 and TRBJ2-6; D assignment may be TRBD1 or TRBD2 (6 bases each). The germline V gene encodes CDR1 SGHTA and CDR2 FQGNSA. Trimming cost V 8 bases and J 4 bases, with 15 bases left between them. The CDR3 sequence is 15 residues long. The CDR3 region has the DNA TGTGCCAGCGGTAGGGGGGCAGTCGGGGCCAACGTCCTGACTTTC. Translating it yields CASGRGAVGANVLTF.

This clonotype has ten or more counts. The rearrangement uses TRBV6-5 and TRBJ2-1; 8 bases fit TRBD2. This CDR3 has 18 residues. V shed 7 bases, J shed 5 bases, and the junction held 19 bases outside the gene matches. The germline V gene encodes CDR1 MNHEY and CDR2 SVGAGI. As DNA, the CDR3 is TGTGCCAGCAATCGCAGAGGAGCGGGAGTGGCTGGGCACAATGAGCAGTTCTTC. Protein sequence: CASNRRGAGVAGHNEQFF.

This clonotype is medium-sized within its sample. This rearrangement joins TRBV6-2 or TRBV6-3 to TRBJ2-1, with D unclear. The CDR3 length is 15 residues. Between the trimmed V and J ends, which lost 8 bases and 3 bases, there was a span of 17 bases. Per the germline V gene, CDR1 is MNHEY and CDR2 is SVGEGT. In DNA, the CDR3 is TGTGCCAGCGGATACCGGCGTCCTTACTACAATGAGCAGTTCTTC. Encoded protein: CASGYRRPYYNEQFF.

This clonotype rates as medium-sized. This chain connects TRBV28 to TRBJ2-7; 8 bases map to TRBD1. CDR3 length: 15 residues. Germline CDR1 reads MDHEN; CDR2 reads SYDVKM. After removal of 5 bases from V and 1 base from J, the junction contained 7 bases not matched to a gene. The CDR3 sequence: CASSTDRAVSYEQYF. The CDR3 nucleotides read TGTGCCAGCAGTACGGACAGGGCAGTTTCCTACGAGCAGTACTTC.

Within the sample, this clonotype is medium-sized. The genes are TRBV4-3 and TRBJ1-6, with D possibly TRBD1 on 6 matching bases. This CDR3 contains 16 residues. Germline lookup yields CDR1 LGHNA and CDR2 YSLEER. Trimming shortened V by 0 bases and J by 10 bases, and 16 bases separated the two germline ends. Written as DNA, the CDR3 is TGCGCCAGCAGCCAAGATGCGGCAGGGGTGACATCACCCCTCCACTTT. Amino acid sequence: CASSQDAAGVTSPLHF.

Many counts were recorded for this clonotype. This chain connects TRBV29-1 to TRBJ2-7; D might be TRBD1 (7 bases). The CDR3 spans 13 residues. The V and J ends lost 3 bases and 6 bases respectively, with 15 bases between them. Germline V CDR1 and CDR2: SQVTM, ANQGSEA. CDR3 region: CSVDFAGGFEQYF. As DNA, the CDR3 is TGCAGCGTTGACTTTGCAGGGGGGTTCGAGCAGTACTTC.

This clonotype was seen at least ten times. V usage is TRBV11-2 and J usage is TRBJ1-1; D perhaps matches TRBD1 (6 bases). This CDR3 is built from 14 residues. Germline V gives CDR1 SGHAT, CDR2 FQNNGV. The V gene lost 4 bases and the J gene lost 9 bases, with 18 bases spanning the gap. The CDR3 bases are TGTGCCAGCAGCTCCCATGATGGGGGGCGGAAAGCTTTCTTT. Its translation: CASSSHDGGRKAFF.

This clonotype has at least ten counts. The chain has TRBV5-1 and TRBJ1-1, with TRBD1 as a possible D gene (6 bases). CDR3 length: 15 residues. CDR1 is SGHRS and CDR2 is YFSETQ in the germline V gene. Trimming removed 0 bases at V and 5 bases at J, with 14 bases between. The CDR3 loop reads CASSLGGGIMTEAFF. The CDR3 DNA follows: TGCGCCAGCAGCTTGGGAGGGGGAATCATGACTGAAGCTTTCTTT.

This clonotype was counted many times. V is TRBV9 and J is TRBJ1-2; D is possibly TRBD1 (5 bases). The CDR3 is 14 residues long. Germline V gives CDR1 SGDLS, CDR2 YYNGEE. Trimming removed 0 bases at V and 5 bases at J, with 11 bases between. CDR3 in amino acids: CASSVAGEGYGYTF. CDR3 bases: TGTGCCAGCAGCGTAGCCGGGGAGGGGTATGGCTACACCTTC.

By sample share, this clonotype is medium-sized. The chain employs TRBV10-2 and TRBJ1-1; D is undetermined. Trimming took off 2 bases at V and 4 bases at J, with 8 bases between the two ends. Germline loops: CDR1 WSHSY, CDR2 SAAADI. The CDR3 is 13 amino acids. CDR3 loop: CASSETAGTEAFF. In DNA, the CDR3 is TGCGCCAGCAGTGAGACGGCGGGCACTGAAGCTTTCTTT.

The gene calls are TRBV28 and TRBJ2-3; 8 nucleotides align to TRBD2. Germline V gene sequence: CDR1 MDHEN, CDR2 SYDVKM. The CDR3 consists of 14 residues. Trimming took 6 bases from V and 5 from J; bases not matched to a gene: 7. The CDR3 DNA sequence: TGTGCCAGCAGGGATCCTCTAGCGGGAGATACGCAGTATTTT. Amino acid sequence: CASRDPLAGDTQYF.

This clonotype has at least ten counts. The rearrangement uses TRBV28 and TRBJ2-7; 10 bases are a match to TRBD2. V lost 6 bases and J lost 6; bases outside the gene matches: 11. The CDR3 runs 15 residues. Germline values: CDR1 MDHEN, CDR2 SYDVKM. CDR3 amino acids: CASRETTSGAGEQYF. The DNA for the CDR3 is TGTGCCAGCAGAGAGACTACTAGCGGGGCGGGCGAGCAGTACTTC.

Relative to its sample, this clonotype is medium-sized. The gene calls are TRBV2 and TRBJ1-5, with 7 bases fitting TRBD1. Germline trimming cut 6 bases from V and 5 bases from J; bases unmatched to any gene: 7. This CDR3 has 14 residues. Germline CDR1 and CDR2: SNHLY and FYNNEI. The CDR3: CASSAGTVDQPQHF. The CDR3 region has the DNA TGTGCCAGCAGCGCCGGGACAGTCGATCAGCCCCAGCATTTT.

By proportion, this clonotype is medium-sized. The rearrangement joins TRBV7-9 to TRBJ1-5; D ambiguous. Germline loops: CDR1 SEHNR, CDR2 FQNEAQ (reference sequence). Trimming removed 4 bases from V and 4 bases from J, with 11 bases in between. The CDR3 covers 14 residues. CDR3: CASSYGRENQPQHF. The CDR3 DNA reads TGTGCCAGCAGCTACGGCCGGGAGAATCAGCCCCAGCATTTT.